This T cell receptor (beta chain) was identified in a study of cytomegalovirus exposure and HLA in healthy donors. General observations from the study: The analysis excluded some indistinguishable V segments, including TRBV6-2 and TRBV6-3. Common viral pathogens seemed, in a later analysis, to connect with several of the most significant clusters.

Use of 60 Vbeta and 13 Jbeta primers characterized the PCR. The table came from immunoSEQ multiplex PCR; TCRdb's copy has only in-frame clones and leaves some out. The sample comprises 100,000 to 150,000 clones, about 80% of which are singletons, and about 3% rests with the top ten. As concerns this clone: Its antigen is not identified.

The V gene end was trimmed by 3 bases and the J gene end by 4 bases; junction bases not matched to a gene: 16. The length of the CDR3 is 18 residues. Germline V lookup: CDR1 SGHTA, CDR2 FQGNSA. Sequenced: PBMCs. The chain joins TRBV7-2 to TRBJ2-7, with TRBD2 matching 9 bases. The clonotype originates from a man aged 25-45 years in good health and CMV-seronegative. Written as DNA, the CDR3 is TGTGCCAGCAGCTTGGGTGGATTGCGGGAGGGCCCGAGGTACGAGCAGTACTTC. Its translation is CASSLGGLREGPRYEQYF.